Each of the 12 T cell receptor beta chains below was sequenced from the same sample in a study of cytomegalovirus exposure and HLA in healthy donors. 13 Jbeta primers and 60 Vbeta primers were used for the PCR. Only in-frame clones appear in the TCRdb table, and some are missing; sequencing was by immunoSEQ multiplex PCR. The sample contains 100,000 to 120,000 clones, roughly 73% of which appear only once. The material sequenced was PBMCs. The receptors stem from a woman in her forties in good health and CMV-seropositive.

The V and J genes are TRBV27 and TRBJ1-6; D possibly corresponds to TRBD1 (6 bases). The CDR3 runs to 14 residues. The germline CDR1 and CDR2 sequences are MNHEY and SMNVEV (reference sequence). V lost 1 base, J lost 5 bases, and 6 bases lay in between. The CDR3 sequence is CASSLYRDNSPLHF. The CDR3, as DNA: TGTGCCAGCAGTTTATACAGGGATAATTCACCCCTCCACTTT.

The V and J genes are TRBV12-5 and TRBJ2-3; the match to TRBD2 covers 13 bases. The CDR3 loop spans 18 amino acids. Germline V gene data show CDR1 as LGHNT and CDR2 as FRNRAP. The V gene end was trimmed by 2 bases and the J gene end by 2 bases; junction bases not matched to a gene: 7. The CDR3 DNA sequence: TGTGCTAGTGGTTTGTCTTCCGGACTAGCGGGGGCCACAGATACGCAGTATTTT. Translating gives CASGLSSGLAGATDTQYF.

The chain couples TRBV5-1 to TRBJ2-4; TRBD1 matches at 11 bases. Germline trimming cut 3 bases from V and 1 base from J; bases unmatched to any gene: 18. Germline assignment: CDR1 SGHRS and CDR2 YFSETQ. The CDR3 contains 21 residues. CDR3 nucleotide sequence: TGCGCCAGCAGCTCTAAACATTGGGACAGGGGGGAGGTTCGGGCCAAAAACATTCAGTACTTC. Translation gives CASSSKHWDRGEVRAKNIQYF.

This sequence joins TRBV5-1 and TRBJ2-7; D unclear. CDR3 length equals 15 residues. V was cut by 1 base and J by 0 bases, with 11 bases left in between. Looked up from germline, CDR1 is SGHRS and CDR2 is YFSETQ. In DNA form, the CDR3 reads TGCGCCAGCAGCTTGACACAAACCAGCTCCTACGAGCAGTACTTC. It is translated as CASSLTQTSSYEQYF.

The chain uses TRBV2 and TRBJ2-1, with 14 bases identical to TRBD2. The CDR3 totals 16 residues. V dropped 5 bases and J dropped 12; count of bases not matched to a gene: 12. Germline V gene sequence: CDR1 SNHLY, CDR2 FYNNEI. The CDR3 bases are TGTGCCAGCAGTTCCAATACGGGACTAGCGGGAGTAGCGCAGTTCTTC. Protein: CASSSNTGLAGVAQFF. Full variable domain (remainder filled in from reference TRBV2 and TRBJ2-1): EPEVTQTPSHQVTQMGQEVILRCVPISNHLYFYWYRQILGQKVEFLVSFYNNEISEKSEIFDDQFSVERPDGSNFTLKIRSTKLEDSAMYFCASSSNTGLAGVAQFFGPGTRLTVL.

This clone was counted once. V usage is TRBV11-1 and J usage is TRBJ1-1, with D maybe TRBD1 (6 bases). The germline gives CDR1 SGHAT, CDR2 FQDESV (reference sequence). V was trimmed by 5 bases and J by 1 base, leaving 8 bases between them. CDR3 length equals 13 residues. DNA of the CDR3: TGTGCCAGCAGCCTGACAGGGAACACTGAAGCTTTCTTT. This encodes CASSLTGNTEAFF.

The rearrangement uses TRBV5-1 and TRBJ2-5; D may be TRBD1 (6 bases). CDR1 and CDR2 from the germline V gene are SGHRS and YFSETQ. The V gene lost 2 bases and the J gene lost 1 base, with 12 bases spanning the gap. CDR3 length equals 15 residues. Written as DNA, the CDR3 is TGCGCCAGCAGCTTACAGGGTCCCATCCAAGAGACCCAGTACTTC. Amino acids: CASSLQGPIQETQYF.

The chain links TRBV19 to TRBJ2-5; 12 nucleotides match TRBD2. The J call is uncertain, as TRBJ2-7 better fits the DNA end. CDR1 and CDR2 (germline): LNHDA, SQIVND (reference sequence). CDR3 length equals 14 residues. CDR3 loop: CASTLAGGPYEQYF. The CDR3 nucleotides read TGTGCCAGTACCCTAGCGGGAGGGCCCTACGAGCAGTACTTC.

The chain uses TRBV28 and TRBJ1-1; D is undetermined. V shed 6 bases and J shed 0 bases, with 14 bases lying between them. Looked up from germline, CDR1 is MDHEN and CDR2 is SYDVKM. This CDR3 is built from 15 residues. CDR3 nucleotide sequence: TGTGCCAGCAGCCCCCCACACATGGTGAACACTGAAGCTTTCTTT. Amino acid sequence: CASSPPHMVNTEAFF. Based on the CDR3 plus reference TRBV28 and TRBJ1-1, the full variable domain is DVKVTQSSRYLVKRTGEKVFLECVQDMDHENMFWYRQDPGLGLRLIYFSYDVKMKEKGDIPEGYSVSREKKERFSLILESASTNQTSMYLCASSPPHMVNTEAFFGQGTRLTVV.

The CDR3 nucleotides read TGTGCCAGCAGCCAAGATTGGGGCAGGGTAAGGGAAAAACTGTTTTTT. As protein: CASSQDWGRVREKLFF. The chain uses TRBV4-2 and TRBJ1-4; a weak D match, TRBD1 (5 bases). V lost 0 bases and J 8 bases, leaving 16 bases between the germline ends. This CDR3 has 16 amino acids. From germline, CDR1 is LGHNA and CDR2 YNFKEQ.

As to this clone: Within the sample, other DNA sequences also encode this same CDR3. The rearrangement links TRBV6-5 to TRBJ1-3, with a tentative D call TRBD1 (6 bases). The V and J ends lost 2 bases and 3 bases respectively, with 11 bases between them. Germline values: CDR1 MNHEY, CDR2 SVGAGI. This CDR3 is 15 amino acids long. The CDR3: CASSYGGARGNTIYF. The CDR3 nucleotides are TGTGCCAGCAGTTACGGGGGGGCCCGTGGAAACACCATATATTTT.

The rearrangement joins TRBV25-1 to TRBJ2-7, with TRBD1 matching over 7 bases. Germline-derived CDR1 and CDR2 are MGHDK and SYGVNS. The CDR3 extends over 14 amino acids. Trimming took 6 bases from V and 2 from J; bases not matched to a gene: 7. The CDR3 DNA is TGTGCCAGCAGCCTGACAGGGTGGACCTACGAGCAGTACTTC. Translation gives CASSLTGWTYEQYF.